This T cell receptor (beta chain) emerged from a study of CD8 T cells in ankylosing spondylitis. Quantitative barcoded 5'-RACE was used to prepare TCR beta libraries. TCRdb fed the 5' RACE reads into MiXCR, producing one record per CDR3 protein. This table holds about 360,000 distinct CDR3 sequences, 20% to 25% found once. Study-wide results and caveats: Researchers reportedly found disease-linked clones significantly enriched in matched ankylosing spondylitis synovial fluid. Blood of patients with ankylosing spondylitis appeared to be characterized by a TCR beta motif of several highly homologous variants.

A note on this clonotype: The target antigen is unknown.

The CDR3 runs to 15 residues. V was trimmed by 1 base and J by 2 bases, leaving 11 bases between them. CDR1 is SGHAT, CDR2 FQNNGV, per germline. The receptor was derived from a male donor with ankylosing spondylitis or in good health (not recorded which). The sample consisted of blood, either unsorted or a sorted T cell fraction (not recorded which). The chain combines TRBV11-2 with TRBJ2-5, with D uncertain. Here the CDR3 reads CASSLGASNQETQYF. CDR3 sequence (DNA): TGTGCCAGCAGCTTAGGAGCCAGCAATCAAGAGACCCAGTACTTC. Combining the CDR3 with reference TRBV11-2 and TRBJ2-5 gives the whole variable domain EAGVAQSPRYKIIEKRQSVAFWCNPISGHATLYWYQQILGQGPKLLIQFQNNGVVDDSQLPKDRFSAERLKGVDSTLKIQPAKLEDSAVYLCASSLGASNQETQYFGPGTRLLVL.